Given below is one TCR beta chain in context. The antigen remains unidentified. TCRdb fed the 5' RACE reads into MiXCR, producing one record per CDR3 protein. The data contain about 260,000 distinct CDR3 sequences, 5.2% of them singletons. The data stem from a study of T cells after yellow fever vaccination. Study findings and constraints: Some clonotypes were seen in both the CD4 and the CD8 compartments. These made up a small share and likely arose from convergent recombination.

Germline trimming cut 6 bases from V and 10 bases from J; bases unmatched to any gene: 6. The CDR3 spans 13 residues. The sequencing used CD4+ T cells sorted from PBMCs, collected on the day of the yellow fever booster vaccination. V is TRBV12-3 or TRBV12-4 and J is TRBJ1-6, with 7 bases matching TRBD1. This TCR derives from a man aged 18 to 30 who received the YFV17D yellow fever vaccine. CDR3 DNA sequence: TGTGCCAGCAGCCGGGACAGAAAATCACCCCTCCACTTT. This sequence encodes CASSRDRKSPLHF.